The clone carrying this TCR beta chain was counted only a few times. Its specificity is unknown. TCRdb re-derived calls from the reads in MiXCR, one entry per CDR3 protein. Among some 900,000 distinct CDR3 sequences listed, 32% were seen once. The data were taken from a study of T cell repertoires in cytomegalovirus infection. Across the study: The public TCR beta signatures pointed to both CMV infection and matching HLA type. Study conclusions and caveats: Clonotype analysis showed dominance of the ex vivo response by HLA-C-restricted CMV-specific TCR beta clonotypes. Using cumulative public TCR beta family frequency, the authors identified those who carried CMV together with the relevant HLA.

The CDR3 has 14 amino acids. CDR1 and CDR2 from the germline V gene are MNHEY and SVGAGI. The V segment lost 6 bases and the J segment 6 bases; nucleotides outside the gene matches: 9. The chain couples TRBV6-5 to TRBJ2-7; the match to TRBD1 covers 9 bases. This specimen was cultured CD8+ T cells from PBMCs, taken from culture after CMV antigen stimulation. The clonotype originates from a human donor in good health (CMV status not recorded). Some clones in this sample may be carry-over from other donors' samples. The CDR3 protein is CASSKIGTGREQYF. In DNA form, the CDR3 reads TGTGCCAGCAGCAAGATCGGGACAGGGCGCGAGCAGTACTTC.